The subject of this entry is one T cell receptor (beta chain). Its matching antigen is unknown. In germline, CDR1 is KGHSH, CDR2 LQKENI. The CDR3 covers 15 residues. The V segment lost 0 bases and the J segment 4 bases; nucleotides outside the gene matches: 3. The PCR made use of 60 Vbeta and 13 Jbeta primers. Produced via immunoSEQ multiplex PCR; TCRdb's table is partial and in-frame only. The sample has 150,000 or so clones, approximately 72% seen once. The sample is drawn from a study of cytomegalovirus exposure and HLA in healthy donors. About the study: Drawn from HLA-typed donors, 80 million to 95 million unique TCRs were held in an early data release. Overall study results and limits: In a later analysis, specific HLA alleles were associated with 15,000 to 20,000 TCR beta sequences at a 0.05 false discovery rate. Exclusion as indistinguishable affected some V segments, including TRBV6-2 and TRBV6-3. Rates of TCR association differed by HLA locus in a later analysis, with DRB1 highest and HLA-C lowest.

Sequencing input: PBMCs. The clonotype comes from a human donor in good health. This sequence joins TRBV18 and TRBJ2-1; 7 bases are a match to TRBD1. CDR3 coding DNA: TGTGCCAGCTCACCACCACAGGGACAGTACAATGAGCAGTTCTTC. Protein product: CASSPPQGQYNEQFF.